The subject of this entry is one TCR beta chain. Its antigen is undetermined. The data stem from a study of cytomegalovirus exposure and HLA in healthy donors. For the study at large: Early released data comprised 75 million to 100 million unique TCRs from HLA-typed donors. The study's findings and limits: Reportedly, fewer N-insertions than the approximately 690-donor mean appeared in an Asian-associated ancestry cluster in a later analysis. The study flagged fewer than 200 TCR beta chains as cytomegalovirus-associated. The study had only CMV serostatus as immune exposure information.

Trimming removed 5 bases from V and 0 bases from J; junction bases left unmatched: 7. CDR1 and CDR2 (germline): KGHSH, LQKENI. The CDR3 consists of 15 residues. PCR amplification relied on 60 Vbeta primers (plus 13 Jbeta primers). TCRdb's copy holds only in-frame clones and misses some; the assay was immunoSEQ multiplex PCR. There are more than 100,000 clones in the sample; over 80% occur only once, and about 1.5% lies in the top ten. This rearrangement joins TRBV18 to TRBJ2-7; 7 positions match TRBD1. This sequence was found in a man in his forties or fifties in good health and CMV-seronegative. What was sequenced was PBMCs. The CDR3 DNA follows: TGTGCCAGCTCAAAGAGCGGACAGGACTCCTACGAGCAGTACTTC. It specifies CASSKSGQDSYEQYF. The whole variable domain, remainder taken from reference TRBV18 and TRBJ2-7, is NAGVMQNPRHLVRRRGQEARLRCSPMKGHSHVYWYRQLPEEGLKFMVYLQKENIIDESGMPKERFSAEFPKEGPSILRIQQVVRGDSAAYFCASSKSGQDSYEQYFGPGTRLTVT.